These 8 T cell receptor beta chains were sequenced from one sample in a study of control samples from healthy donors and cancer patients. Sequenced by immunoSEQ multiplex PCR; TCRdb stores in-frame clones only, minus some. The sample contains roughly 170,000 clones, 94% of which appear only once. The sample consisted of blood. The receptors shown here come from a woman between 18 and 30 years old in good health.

Written as DNA, the CDR3 is TGTGCCAGCATAAAAGACTCTGGAAACACCATATATTTT. Its translation: CASIKDSGNTIYF. The V gene is TRBV6-6, the J gene TRBJ1-3; D not resolved. The CDR3 length is 13 residues. V lost 7 bases to trimming and J lost 0 bases, with 7 bases between them. CDR1 is MNHNY and CDR2 is SVGAGI in the germline V gene (reference sequence).

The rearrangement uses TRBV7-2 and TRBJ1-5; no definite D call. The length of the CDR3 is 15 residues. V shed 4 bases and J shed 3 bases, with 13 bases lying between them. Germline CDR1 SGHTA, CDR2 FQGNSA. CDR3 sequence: CASSSGSGYNQPQHF. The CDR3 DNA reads TGTGCCAGCAGCTCGGGCTCGGGGTACAATCAGCCCCAGCATTTT.

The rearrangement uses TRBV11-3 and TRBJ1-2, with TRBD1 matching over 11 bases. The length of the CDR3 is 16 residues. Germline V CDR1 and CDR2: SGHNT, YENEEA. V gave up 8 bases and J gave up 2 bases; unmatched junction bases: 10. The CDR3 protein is CASERSRDRGNYGYTF. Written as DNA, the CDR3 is TGTGCCAGCGAACGTTCCCGGGACAGGGGGAACTATGGCTACACCTTC.

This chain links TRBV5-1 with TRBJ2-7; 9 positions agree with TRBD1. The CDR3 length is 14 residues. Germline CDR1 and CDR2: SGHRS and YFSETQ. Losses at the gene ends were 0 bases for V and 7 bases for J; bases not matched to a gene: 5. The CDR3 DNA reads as TGCGCCAGCAGCTTGGCCGGGACAGGGCTTGAGCAGTACTTC. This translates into CASSLAGTGLEQYF. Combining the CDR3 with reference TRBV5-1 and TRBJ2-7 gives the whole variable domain KAGVTQTPRYLIKTRGQQVTLSCSPISGHRSVSWYQQTPGQGLQFLFEYFSETQRNKGNFPGRFSGRQFSNSRSEMNVSTLELGDSALYLCASSLAGTGLEQYFGPGTRLTVT.

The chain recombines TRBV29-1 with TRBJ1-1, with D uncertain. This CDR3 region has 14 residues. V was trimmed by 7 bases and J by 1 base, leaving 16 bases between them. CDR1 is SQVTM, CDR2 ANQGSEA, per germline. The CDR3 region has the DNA TGCAGCGGGGCCGGTCCGGGAGGGAACACTGAAGCTTTCTTT. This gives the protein CSGAGPGGNTEAFF.

In DNA, the CDR3 is TGTGCTAGTTTGCCCAGGAGGGGCGCAGGCTATGGCTACACCTTC. Amino acids: CASLPRRGAGYGYTF. The chain uses TRBV12-5 and TRBJ1-2, with D tentatively TRBD1 (5 bases). Trimming shortened V by 8 bases and J by 4 bases, and 20 bases separated the two germline ends. The germline V gene has CDR1 LGHNT and CDR2 FRNRAP. The CDR3 runs to 15 residues.

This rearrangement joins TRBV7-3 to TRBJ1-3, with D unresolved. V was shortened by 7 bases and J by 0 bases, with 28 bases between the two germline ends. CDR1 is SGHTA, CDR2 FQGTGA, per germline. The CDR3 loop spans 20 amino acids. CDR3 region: CASTFFNTRNLARSGNTIYF. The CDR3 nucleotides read TGTGCCAGCACCTTTTTTAATACAAGGAACCTCGCCCGCTCTGGAAACACCATATATTTT.

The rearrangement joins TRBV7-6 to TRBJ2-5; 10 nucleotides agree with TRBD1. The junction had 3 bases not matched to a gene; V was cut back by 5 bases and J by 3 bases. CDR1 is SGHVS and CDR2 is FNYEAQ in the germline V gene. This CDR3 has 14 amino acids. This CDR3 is CASSGGTGEETQYF. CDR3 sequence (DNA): TGTGCCAGCAGCGGAGGGACAGGGGAAGAGACCCAGTACTTC.